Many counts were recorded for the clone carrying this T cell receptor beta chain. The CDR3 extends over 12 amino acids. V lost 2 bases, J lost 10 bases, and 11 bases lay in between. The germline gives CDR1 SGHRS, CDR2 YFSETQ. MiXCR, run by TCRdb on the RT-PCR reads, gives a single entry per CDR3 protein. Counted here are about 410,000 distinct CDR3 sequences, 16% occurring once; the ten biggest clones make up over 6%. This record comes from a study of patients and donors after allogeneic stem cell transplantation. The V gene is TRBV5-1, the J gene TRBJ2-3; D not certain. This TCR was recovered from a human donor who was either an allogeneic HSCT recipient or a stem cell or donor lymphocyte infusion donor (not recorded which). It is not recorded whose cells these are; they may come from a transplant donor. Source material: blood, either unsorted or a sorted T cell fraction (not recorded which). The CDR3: CASSFGQSAQYF. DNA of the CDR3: TGCGCCAGCAGCTTTGGTCAAAGCGCGCAGTATTTT.